The 12 T cell receptor beta chains in this list originate from one sample, sequenced in a study of cytomegalovirus exposure and HLA in healthy donors. The PCR had 60 Vbeta and 13 Jbeta primers. Data came from immunoSEQ multiplex PCR; TCRdb stores just in-frame clones and leaves some out. The profile shows roughly 100,000 clones, 74% of them singletons. Sequencing input: PBMCs. These receptor sequences come from a man over 45 in good health and CMV-seropositive.

The V call is TRBV2, the J call TRBJ2-5; 8 bases map to TRBD1. Germline V gives CDR1 SNHLY, CDR2 FYNNEI. J gave up 5 bases and V 6 bases, and 8 bases lay outside the gene matches. The CDR3 spans 14 residues. CDR3 sequence: CASSEQGVGETQYF. The CDR3 region has the DNA TGTGCCAGCAGCGAACAGGGGGTGGGGGAGACCCAGTACTTC.

The count of this clone is one. This sequence joins TRBV19 and TRBJ1-2, with no clear D. Trimming took off 4 bases at V and 0 bases at J, with 9 bases between the two ends. The CDR3 is 14 residues long. The germline CDR1 and CDR2 sequences are LNHDA and SQIVND (reference sequence). In DNA, the CDR3 is TGTGCCAGTAGTACAGAAATCGCTAACTATGGCTACACCTTC. Amino acids: CASSTEIANYGYTF. The whole variable domain, remainder taken from reference TRBV19 and TRBJ1-2, is DGGITQSPKYLFRKEGQNVTLSCEQNLNHDAMYWYRQDPGQGLRLIYYSQIVNDFQKGDIAEGYSVSREKKESFPLTVTSAQKNPTAFYLCASSTEIANYGYTFGSGTRLTVV.

In its sample, this clone was seen once. The chain has TRBV6-5 and TRBJ2-2; 8 nucleotides match TRBD1. The CDR3 totals 13 residues. Germline CDR1 is MNHEY and CDR2 is SVGAGI. The J segment lost 5 bases and the V segment lost 7 bases, leaving 3 bases of the junction unmatched. The CDR3 nucleotides read TGTGCCAGCACCCGGACAGGGACCGGGGAGCTGTTTTTT. Its translation is CASTRTGTGELFF.

The chain combines TRBV18 with TRBJ1-4; unclear D gene. V gave up 0 bases and J gave up 10 bases, with 9 bases separating them. Germline-derived CDR1 and CDR2 are KGHSH and LQKENI. The length of the CDR3 is 13 residues. The CDR3 region is CASSPPDTLKLFF. CDR3 DNA: TGTGCCAGCTCACCACCCGACACTCTAAAACTGTTTTTT.

CDR3 region: CATSRGGGPADTQYF. CDR3 sequence (DNA): TGTGCCACCAGCAGAGGGGGGGGGCCAGCAGATACGCAGTATTTT. This chain links TRBV15 with TRBJ2-3; D possibly corresponds to TRBD2 (7 bases). V dropped 1 base and J dropped 4 bases, with 12 bases sitting between them. Germline CDR1 is LNHNV and CDR2 is YYDKDF (reference sequence). The CDR3 covers 15 residues. The full variable domain, in which reference TRBV15 and TRBJ2-3 provide the parts outside the CDR3, is DAMVIQNPRYQVTQFGKPVTLSCSQTLNHNVMYWYQQKSSQAPKLLFHYYDKDFNNEADTPDNFQSRRPNTSFCFLDIRSPGLGDTAMYLCATSRGGGPADTQYFGPGTRLTVL.

The chain joins TRBV6-5 to TRBJ2-1, with 11 positions matching TRBD2. This CDR3 region has 15 residues. The V gene's germline CDR1 is MNHEY and CDR2 SVGAGI. After removal of 6 bases from V and 6 bases from J, the junction contained 7 bases not matched to a gene. This chain's CDR3 is CASSLGLAGGNEQFF. The DNA of the CDR3 is TGTGCCAGCAGCCTCGGGCTAGCGGGAGGCAATGAGCAGTTCTTC.

The chain links TRBV27 to TRBJ2-1; 9 bases fit TRBD2. The CDR3 is 15 residues long. V trimming: 10 bases; J trimming: 3 bases; junction bases outside the gene matches: 10. Germline CDR1 and CDR2: MNHEY and SMNVEV (reference sequence). The chain's CDR3 is CATLASGTNYNEQFF. The CDR3 region has the DNA TGTGCCACACTGGCTAGCGGGACCAACTACAATGAGCAGTTCTTC.

This chain uses TRBV19 with TRBJ2-7; TRBD2 might be the D (5 bases). The germline gives CDR1 LNHDA, CDR2 SQIVND (reference sequence). The V and J ends lost 6 bases and 5 bases respectively, with 14 bases between them. This CDR3 is built from 13 residues. Written as DNA, the CDR3 is TGTGCCAGTAGCCTCCGTTCGGGAAACGAGCAGTACTTC. Its protein product is CASSLRSGNEQYF.

This sequence joins TRBV2 and TRBJ1-1; D is perhaps TRBD1 (6 bases). CDR3 length: 13 amino acids. V lost 10 bases to trimming and J lost 1 base, with 13 bases between them. Per germline, CDR1 SNHLY and CDR2 FYNNEI. CDR3: CATFGQWNTEAFF. The CDR3 DNA follows: TGTGCCACCTTTGGACAGTGGAACACTGAAGCTTTCTTT.

This clone was detected only a few times. The chain recombines TRBV6-5 with TRBJ2-7, with D maybe TRBD2 (5 bases). V shed 9 bases and J shed 2 bases, with 11 bases lying between them. The CDR3 contains 12 residues. Germline CDR1 and CDR2: MNHEY and SVGAGI. The CDR3: CASTDSTYEQYF. CDR3 DNA: TGTGCCAGTACGGACTCAACCTACGAGCAGTACTTC.

The table lists this clone with a few counts. The rearrangement links TRBV9 to TRBJ2-5; maybe TRBD2 (6 bases). V was cut by 0 bases and J by 2 bases, with 17 bases left in between. This CDR3 has 17 residues. The germline V gene encodes CDR1 SGDLS and CDR2 YYNGEE. The CDR3 DNA reads as TGTGCCAGCAGCGTAGGCCCAGCGCTAGCGTCTCAAGAGACCCAGTACTTC. It is translated as CASSVGPALASQETQYF.

The chain uses TRBV7-3 and TRBJ2-1; tentatively, D is TRBD1 (6 bases). Trimming took off 11 bases at V and 4 bases at J, with 9 bases between the two ends. This CDR3 comprises 11 residues. Germline V gene lookup returns CDR1 SGHTA and CDR2 FQGTGA. The CDR3 region is CAEGQYNEQFF. CDR3 nucleotides: TGTGCCGAAGGACAGTACAATGAGCAGTTCTTC.